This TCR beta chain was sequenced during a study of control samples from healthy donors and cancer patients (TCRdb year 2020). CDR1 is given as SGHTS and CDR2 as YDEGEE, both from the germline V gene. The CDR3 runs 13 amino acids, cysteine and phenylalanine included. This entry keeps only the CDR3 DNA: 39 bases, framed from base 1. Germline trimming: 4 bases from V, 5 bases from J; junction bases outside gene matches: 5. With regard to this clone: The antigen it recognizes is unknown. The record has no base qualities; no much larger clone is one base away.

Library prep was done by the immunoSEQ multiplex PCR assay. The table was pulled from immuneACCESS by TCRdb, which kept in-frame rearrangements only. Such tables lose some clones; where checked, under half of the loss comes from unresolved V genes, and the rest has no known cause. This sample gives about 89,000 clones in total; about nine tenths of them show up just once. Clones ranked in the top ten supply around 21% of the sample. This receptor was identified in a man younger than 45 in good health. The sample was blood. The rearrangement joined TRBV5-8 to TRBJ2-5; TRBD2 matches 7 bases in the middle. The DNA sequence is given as TGTGCCAGCAGCGCTAGCGGTTTGGAGACCCAGTACTTC. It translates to CASSASGLETQYF.